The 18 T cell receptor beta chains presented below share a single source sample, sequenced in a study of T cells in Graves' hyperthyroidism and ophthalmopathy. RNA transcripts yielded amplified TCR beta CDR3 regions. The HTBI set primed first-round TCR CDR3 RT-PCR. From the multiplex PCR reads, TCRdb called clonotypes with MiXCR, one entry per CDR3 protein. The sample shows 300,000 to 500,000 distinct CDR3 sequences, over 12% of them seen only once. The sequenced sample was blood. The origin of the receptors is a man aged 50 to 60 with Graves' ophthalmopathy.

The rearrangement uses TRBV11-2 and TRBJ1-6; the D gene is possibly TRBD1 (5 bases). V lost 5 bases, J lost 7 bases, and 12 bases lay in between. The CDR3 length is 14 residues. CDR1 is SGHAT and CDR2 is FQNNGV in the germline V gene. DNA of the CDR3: TGTGCCAGCAGCATGACAGCGACGAATTCACCCCTCCACTTT. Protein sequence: CASSMTATNSPLHF.

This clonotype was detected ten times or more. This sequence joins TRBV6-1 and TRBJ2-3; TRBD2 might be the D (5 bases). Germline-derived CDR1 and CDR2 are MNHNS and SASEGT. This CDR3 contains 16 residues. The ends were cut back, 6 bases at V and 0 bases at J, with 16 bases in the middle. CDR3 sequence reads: CASSRDDSVSTDTQYF. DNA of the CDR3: TGTGCCAGCAGCCGGGATGATAGCGTGAGCACAGATACGCAGTATTTT.

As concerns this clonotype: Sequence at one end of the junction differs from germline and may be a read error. This chain's CDR3 is CASSSRDVYQETQYF. DNA for the CDR3: TGTGCCAGCAGCTCCCGGGACGTGTACCAAGAGACCCAGTACTTC. This rearrangement joins TRBV5-1 to TRBJ2-5, with D perhaps TRBD1 or TRBD2 (5 bases each). Germline loops: CDR1 SGHRS, CDR2 YFSETQ. The CDR3 is 15 residues long.

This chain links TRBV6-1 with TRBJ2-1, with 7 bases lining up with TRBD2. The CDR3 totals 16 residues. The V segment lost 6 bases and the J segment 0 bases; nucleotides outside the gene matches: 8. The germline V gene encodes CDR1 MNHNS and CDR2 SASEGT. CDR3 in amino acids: CASRTPGGSSYNEQFF. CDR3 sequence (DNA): TGTGCCAGCAGGACCCCGGGGGGTAGCTCCTACAATGAGCAGTTCTTC.

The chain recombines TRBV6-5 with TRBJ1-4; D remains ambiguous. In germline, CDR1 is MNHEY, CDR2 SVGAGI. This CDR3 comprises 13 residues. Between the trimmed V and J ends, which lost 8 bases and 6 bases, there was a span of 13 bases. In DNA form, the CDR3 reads TGTGCCAGCCACCGGGCCTCCGATGAAAAACTGTTTTTT. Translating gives CASHRASDEKLFF.

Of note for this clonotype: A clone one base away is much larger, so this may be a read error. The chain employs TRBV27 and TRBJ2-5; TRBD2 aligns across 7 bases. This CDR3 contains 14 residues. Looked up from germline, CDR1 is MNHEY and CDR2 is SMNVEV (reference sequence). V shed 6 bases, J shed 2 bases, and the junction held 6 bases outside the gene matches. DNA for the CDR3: TGTGCCAGCAGATCGGGAGGAACACAAGAGACCCAGTACTTC. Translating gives CASRSGGTQETQYF.

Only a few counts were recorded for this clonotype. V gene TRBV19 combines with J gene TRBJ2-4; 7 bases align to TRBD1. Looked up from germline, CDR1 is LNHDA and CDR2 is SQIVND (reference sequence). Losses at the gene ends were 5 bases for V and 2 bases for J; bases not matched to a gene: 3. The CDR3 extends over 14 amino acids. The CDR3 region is CASSDRATKNIQYF. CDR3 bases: TGTGCCAGTAGTGACAGGGCAACCAAAAACATTCAGTACTTC.

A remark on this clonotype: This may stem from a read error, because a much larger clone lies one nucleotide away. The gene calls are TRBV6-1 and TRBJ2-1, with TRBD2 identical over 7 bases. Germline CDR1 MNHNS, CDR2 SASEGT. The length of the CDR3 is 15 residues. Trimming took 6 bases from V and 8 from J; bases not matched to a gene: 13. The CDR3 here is CASSFIAGGVDEQFF. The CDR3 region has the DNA TGTGCCAGCAGCTTCATCGCTGGGGGGGTCGATGAGCAGTTCTTC.

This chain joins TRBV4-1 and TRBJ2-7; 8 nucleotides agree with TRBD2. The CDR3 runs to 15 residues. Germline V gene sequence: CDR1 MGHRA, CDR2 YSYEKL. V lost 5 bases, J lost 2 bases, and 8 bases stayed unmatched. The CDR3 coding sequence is TGCGCCAGCAGCGTCAGTGCGGGAGGTCCCTACGAGCAGTACTTC. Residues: CASSVSAGGPYEQYF.

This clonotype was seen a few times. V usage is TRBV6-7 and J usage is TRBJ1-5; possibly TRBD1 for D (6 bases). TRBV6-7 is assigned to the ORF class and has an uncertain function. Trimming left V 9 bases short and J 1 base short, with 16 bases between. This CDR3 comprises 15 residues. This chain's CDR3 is CASTRGQRSNQPQHF. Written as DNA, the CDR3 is TGTGCCAGTACCCGTGGACAGAGGAGCAATCAGCCCCAGCATTTT.

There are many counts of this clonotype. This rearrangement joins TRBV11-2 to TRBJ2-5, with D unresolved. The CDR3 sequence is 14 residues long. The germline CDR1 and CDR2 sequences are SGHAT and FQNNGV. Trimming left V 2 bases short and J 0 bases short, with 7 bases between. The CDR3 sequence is CASSLRADQETQYF. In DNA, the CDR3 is TGTGCCAGCAGCTTAAGAGCCGACCAAGAGACCCAGTACTTC. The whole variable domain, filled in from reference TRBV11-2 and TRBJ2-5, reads EAGVAQSPRYKIIEKRQSVAFWCNPISGHATLYWYQQILGQGPKLLIQFQNNGVVDDSQLPKDRFSAERLKGVDSTLKIQPAKLEDSAVYLCASSLRADQETQYFGPGTRLLVL.

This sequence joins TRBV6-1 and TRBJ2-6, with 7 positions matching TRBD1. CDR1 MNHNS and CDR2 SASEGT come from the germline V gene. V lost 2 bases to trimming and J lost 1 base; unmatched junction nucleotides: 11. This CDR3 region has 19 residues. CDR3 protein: CASSERYRDRSSGANVLTF. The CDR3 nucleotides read TGTGCCAGCAGTGAAAGGTACCGGGACAGAAGTTCTGGGGCCAACGTCCTGACTTTC.

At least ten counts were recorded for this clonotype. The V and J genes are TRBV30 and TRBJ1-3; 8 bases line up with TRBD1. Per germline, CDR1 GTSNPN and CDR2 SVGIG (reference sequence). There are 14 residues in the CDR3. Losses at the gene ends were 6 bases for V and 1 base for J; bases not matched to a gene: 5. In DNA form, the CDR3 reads TGTGCCTGCCAAGGACAGGGATCTGGAAACACCATATATTTT. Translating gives CACQGQGSGNTIYF.

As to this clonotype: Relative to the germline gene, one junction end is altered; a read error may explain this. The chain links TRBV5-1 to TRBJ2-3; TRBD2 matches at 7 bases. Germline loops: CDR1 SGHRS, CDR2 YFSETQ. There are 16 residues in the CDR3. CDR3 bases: TGCGCCAACAGCTTATGGCCTAGCGGAGACACAGATACGCAGTATTTT. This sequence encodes CANSLWPSGDTDTQYF.

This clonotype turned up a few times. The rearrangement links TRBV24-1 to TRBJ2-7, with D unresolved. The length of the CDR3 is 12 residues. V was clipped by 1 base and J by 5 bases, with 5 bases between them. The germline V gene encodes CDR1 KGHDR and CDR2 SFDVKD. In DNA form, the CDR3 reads TGTGCCACCAGTGATTTAGGGAACGAGCAGTACTTC. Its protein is CATSDLGNEQYF.

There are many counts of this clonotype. DNA of the CDR3: TGCAGCGTTTGGGCGGGAGAATCAGATACGCAGTATTTT. Translating it yields CSVWAGESDTQYF. The chain is built from TRBV29-1 and TRBJ2-3, with 7 nucleotides matching TRBD2. This CDR3 has 13 amino acids. The V gene's germline CDR1 is SQVTM and CDR2 ANQGSEA. V lost 5 bases, J lost 4 bases, and 6 bases stayed unmatched.

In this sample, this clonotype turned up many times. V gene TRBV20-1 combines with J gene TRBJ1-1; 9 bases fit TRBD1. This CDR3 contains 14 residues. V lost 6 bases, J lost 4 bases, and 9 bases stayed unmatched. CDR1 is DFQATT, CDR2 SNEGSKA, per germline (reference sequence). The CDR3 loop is CSAPGTGSGTEAFF. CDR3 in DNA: TGCAGTGCCCCCGGGACAGGGTCTGGCACTGAAGCTTTCTTT.

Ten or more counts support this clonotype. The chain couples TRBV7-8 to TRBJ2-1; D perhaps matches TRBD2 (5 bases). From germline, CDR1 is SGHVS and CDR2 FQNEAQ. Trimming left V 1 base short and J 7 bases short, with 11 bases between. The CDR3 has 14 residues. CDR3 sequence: CASSLGTTGNEQFF. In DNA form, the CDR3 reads TGTGCCAGCAGCTTAGGCACAACGGGGAATGAGCAGTTCTTC.